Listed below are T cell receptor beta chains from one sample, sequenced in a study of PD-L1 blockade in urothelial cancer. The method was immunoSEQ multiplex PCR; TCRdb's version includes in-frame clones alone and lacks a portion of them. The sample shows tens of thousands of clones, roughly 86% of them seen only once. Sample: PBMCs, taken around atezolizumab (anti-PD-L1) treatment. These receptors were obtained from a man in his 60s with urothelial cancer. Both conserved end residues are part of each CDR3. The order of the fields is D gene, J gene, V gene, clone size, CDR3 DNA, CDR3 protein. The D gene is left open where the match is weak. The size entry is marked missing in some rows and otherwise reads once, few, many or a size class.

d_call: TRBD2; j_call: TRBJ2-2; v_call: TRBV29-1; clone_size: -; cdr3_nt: TGCAGCGCTCTTAGCGGGGGGGAACGCACCGGGGAGCTGTTTTTT; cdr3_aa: CSALSGGERTGELFF
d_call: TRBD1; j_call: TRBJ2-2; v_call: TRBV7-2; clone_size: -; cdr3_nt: TGTGCCAGCAGCTTATTGGGACAGCACACCGGGGAGCTGTTTTTT; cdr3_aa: CASSLLGQHTGELFF
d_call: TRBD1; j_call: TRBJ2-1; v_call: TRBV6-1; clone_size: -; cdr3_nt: TGTGCCAGCACGAGACAGGGATACAATGAGCAGTTCTTC; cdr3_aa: CASTRQGYNEQFF
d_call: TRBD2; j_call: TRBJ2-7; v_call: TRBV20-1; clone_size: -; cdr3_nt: TGCAGTGTGTCGGGGGGCTACGAGCAGTACTTC; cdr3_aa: CSVSGGYEQYF
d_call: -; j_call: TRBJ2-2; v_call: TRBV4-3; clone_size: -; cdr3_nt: TGCGCCAGCAGCCCTGCTTTCGGCGGGGAGCTGTTTTTT; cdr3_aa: CASSPAFGGELFF
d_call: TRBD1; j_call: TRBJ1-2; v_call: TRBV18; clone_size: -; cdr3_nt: TGTGCCAGCTCACCGGGGACAGGGAACCTTAACTATGGCTACACCTTC; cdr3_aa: CASSPGTGNLNYGYTF
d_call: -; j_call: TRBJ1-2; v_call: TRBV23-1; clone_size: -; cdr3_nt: TGCGCCAGCAGTTATATGCGGGGGCTGGACTATGGCTACACCTTC; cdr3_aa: CASSYMRGLDYGYTF
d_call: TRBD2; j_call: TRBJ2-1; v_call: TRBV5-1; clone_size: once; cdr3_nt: TGCGCCAGCAGCTCCGACGTAGTAGCGGGGAGTTACAATGAGCAGTTCTTC; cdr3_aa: CASSSDVVAGSYNEQFF
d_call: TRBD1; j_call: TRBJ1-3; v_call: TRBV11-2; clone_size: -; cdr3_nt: TGTGCCAGCAGATCGGACAGGGTGGGGACCATATATTTT; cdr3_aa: CASRSDRVGTIYF
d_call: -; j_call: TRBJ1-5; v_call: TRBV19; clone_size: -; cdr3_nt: TGTGCCAGTAGTTCTGGGGCCAGCAATCAGCCCCAGCATTTT; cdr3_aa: CASSSGASNQPQHF
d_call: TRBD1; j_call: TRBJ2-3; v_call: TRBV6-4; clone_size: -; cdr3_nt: TGTGCCACCCTAAGGACAGGGAGCACAGATACGCAGTATTTT; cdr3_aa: CATLRTGSTDTQYF
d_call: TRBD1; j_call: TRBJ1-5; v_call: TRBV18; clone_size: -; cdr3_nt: TGTGCCAGCTCACCATCAGGGGACAGTCAGCCCCAGCATTTT; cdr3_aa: CASSPSGDSQPQHF
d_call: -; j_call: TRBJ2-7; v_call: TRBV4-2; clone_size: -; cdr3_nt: TGTGCCAGCAGCCAAGGCTTAGGTGGGAGCGTGAGCTCCTACGAGCAGTACTTC; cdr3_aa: CASSQGLGGSVSSYEQYF
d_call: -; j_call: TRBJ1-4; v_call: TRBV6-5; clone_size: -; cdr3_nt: TGTGCCAGCAGTTACCGGCCAGGAGGAGAAAAACTGTTTTTT; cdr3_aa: CASSYRPGGEKLFF
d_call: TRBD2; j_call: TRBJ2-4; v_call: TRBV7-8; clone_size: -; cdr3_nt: TGTGCCAGCAGCAGCGGGGACCCCAAAAACATTCAGTACTTC; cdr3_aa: CASSSGDPKNIQYF
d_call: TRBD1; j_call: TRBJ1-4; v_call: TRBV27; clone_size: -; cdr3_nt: TGTGCCAGCAGGGATGGGACAGGCCCTCATGAAAAACTGTTTTTT; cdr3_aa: CASRDGTGPHEKLFF
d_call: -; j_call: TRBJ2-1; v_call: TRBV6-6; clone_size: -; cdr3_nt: TGTGCCAGCAGTTATTATCAGGGGTCATACAATGAGCAGTTCTTC; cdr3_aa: CASSYYQGSYNEQFF
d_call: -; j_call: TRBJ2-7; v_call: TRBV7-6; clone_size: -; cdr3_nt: TGTGCCAGCAGCTTAGGGAGATCCTACGAGCAGTACTTC; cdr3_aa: CASSLGRSYEQYF
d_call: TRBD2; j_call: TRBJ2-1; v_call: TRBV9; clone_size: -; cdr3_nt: TGTGCCAGCAGCGGAAGAGGGACGGGGGGTTACAATGAGCAGTTCTTC; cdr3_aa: CASSGRGTGGYNEQFF
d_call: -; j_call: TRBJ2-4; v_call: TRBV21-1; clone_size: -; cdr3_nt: TGTGCCAGCAGCAAGGACAGGGCGACCAAAAACATTCAGTACTTC; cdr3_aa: CASSKDRATKNIQYF
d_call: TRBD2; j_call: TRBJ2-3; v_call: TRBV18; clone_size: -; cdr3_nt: TGTGCCAGCTCACCAAATAGCGGGGGTACAGATACGCAGTATTTT; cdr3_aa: CASSPNSGGTDTQYF
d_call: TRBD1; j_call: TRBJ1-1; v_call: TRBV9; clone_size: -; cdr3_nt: TGTGCCAGCAGCGTGACAGGGCGCACTGAAGCTTTCTTT; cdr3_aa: CASSVTGRTEAFF
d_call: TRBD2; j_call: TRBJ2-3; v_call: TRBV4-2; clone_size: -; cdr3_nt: TGTGCCAGCAGCCAAGAGTTAGGGCTAGCGGGGGGGATAAGCACAGATACGCAGTATTTT; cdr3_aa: CASSQELGLAGGISTDTQYF
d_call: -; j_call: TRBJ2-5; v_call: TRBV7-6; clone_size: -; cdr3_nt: TGTGCCAGCAGCTTAGTCTCGGGGGAAGGGGAGACCCAGTACTTC; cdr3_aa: CASSLVSGEGETQYF
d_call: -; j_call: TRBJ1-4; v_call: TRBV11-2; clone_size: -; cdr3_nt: TGTGCCAGCAGCTTCAGGATAACTAATGAAAAACTGTTTTTT; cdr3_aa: CASSFRITNEKLFF
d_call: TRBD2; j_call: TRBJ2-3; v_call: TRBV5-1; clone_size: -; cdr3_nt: TGCGCCAGCAACACGGGAGGGGCCACAGATACGCAGTATTTT; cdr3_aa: CASNTGGATDTQYF
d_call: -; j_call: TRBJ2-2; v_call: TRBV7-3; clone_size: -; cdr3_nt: TGTGCCAGCAGCTCCCCAACTAGATCCCGGGAGCTGTTTTTT; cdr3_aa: CASSSPTRSRELFF
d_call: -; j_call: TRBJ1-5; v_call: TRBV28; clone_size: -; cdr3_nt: TGTGCCAGCAGTACCGGGCCCCAGGGCGGTTATAGCAATCAGCCCCAGCATTTT; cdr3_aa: CASSTGPQGGYSNQPQHF
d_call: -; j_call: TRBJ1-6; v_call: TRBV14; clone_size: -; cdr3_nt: TGTGCCAGCAGTCACCGGGGGAGAAATTCACCCCTCCACTTT; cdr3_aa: CASSHRGRNSPLHF
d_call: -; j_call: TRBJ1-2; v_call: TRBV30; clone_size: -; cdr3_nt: TGTGCCTGGAGTGTATCCCCAGGCCCCACAGACTACACCTTC; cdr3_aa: CAWSVSPGPTDYTF
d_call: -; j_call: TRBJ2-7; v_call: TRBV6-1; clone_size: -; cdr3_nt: TGTGCCAGCGGCCCCGACTCCTACGAGCAGTACTTC; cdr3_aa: CASGPDSYEQYF
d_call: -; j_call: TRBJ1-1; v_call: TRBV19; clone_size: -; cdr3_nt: TGTGCCAGTAGTATTCAGGCAGGGAGGATGAACACTGAAGCTTTCTTT; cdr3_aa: CASSIQAGRMNTEAFF
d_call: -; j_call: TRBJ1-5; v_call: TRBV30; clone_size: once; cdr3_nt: TGTGCCTGGTCAGACAGCAACAATCAGCCCCAGCATTTT; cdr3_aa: CAWSDSNNQPQHF
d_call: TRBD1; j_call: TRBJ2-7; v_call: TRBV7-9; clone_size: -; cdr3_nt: TGTGCCAGCAGCTTCGGATTACCGGGACAGATCTACGAGCAGTACTTC; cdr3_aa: CASSFGLPGQIYEQYF
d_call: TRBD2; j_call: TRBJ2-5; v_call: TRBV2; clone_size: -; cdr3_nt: TGTGCCAGCAGTCCCGGGACTAGCGGGGGTGAGACCCAGTACTTC; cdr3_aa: CASSPGTSGGETQYF
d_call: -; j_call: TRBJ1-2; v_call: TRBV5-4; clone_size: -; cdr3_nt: TGTGCCAGCAGCTTTCTGACAGAATATGGCTACACCTTC; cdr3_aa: CASSFLTEYGYTF
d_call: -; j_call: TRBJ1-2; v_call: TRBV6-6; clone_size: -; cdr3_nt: TGTGCCAGCAGTTACGAGTATGGGCCTGGCTACACCTTC; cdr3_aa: CASSYEYGPGYTF
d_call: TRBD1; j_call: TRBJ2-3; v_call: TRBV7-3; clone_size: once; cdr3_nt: TGTGCCAGCAGCTTAAAGGGGGCCCCGGATACGCAGTATTTT; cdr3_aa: CASSLKGAPDTQYF
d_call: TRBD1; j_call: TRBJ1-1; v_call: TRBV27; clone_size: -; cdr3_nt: TGTGCCAGCAGTCGATACAGGGGGAACACTGAAGCTTTCTTT; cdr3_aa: CASSRYRGNTEAFF
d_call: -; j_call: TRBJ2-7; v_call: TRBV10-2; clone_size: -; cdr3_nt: TGCGCCAGCAGTGTCACGCGGACCTACGAGCAGTACTTC; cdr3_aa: CASSVTRTYEQYF
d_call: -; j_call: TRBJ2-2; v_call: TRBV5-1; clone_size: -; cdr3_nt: TGCGCCAGCAGCTTCCCAATTGACAGACCCTCGAACACCGGGGAGCTGTTTTTT; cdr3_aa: CASSFPIDRPSNTGELFF
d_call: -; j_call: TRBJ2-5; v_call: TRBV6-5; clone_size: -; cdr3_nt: TGTGCCAGCAGTTACTCGGGCAGCCAAAGAGAGACCCAGTACTTC; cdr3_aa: CASSYSGSQRETQYF
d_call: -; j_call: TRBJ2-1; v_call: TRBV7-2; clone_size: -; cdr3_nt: TGTGCCAGCAGCTCCGGACAGTCTGTCAATGAGCAGTTCTTC; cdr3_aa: CASSSGQSVNEQFF
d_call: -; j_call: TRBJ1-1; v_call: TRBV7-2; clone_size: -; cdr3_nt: TGTGCCAGCAGCTTCGGAGGAGGCACTGAAGCTTTCTTT; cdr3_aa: CASSFGGGTEAFF
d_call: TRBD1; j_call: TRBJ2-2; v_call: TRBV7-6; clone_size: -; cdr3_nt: TGTGCCAGCAGCTTGACACCGGGACAGACCACCGGGGAGCTGTTTTTT; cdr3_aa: CASSLTPGQTTGELFF
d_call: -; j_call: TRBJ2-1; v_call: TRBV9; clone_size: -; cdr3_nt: TGTGCCAGCAGCGTAGATGTACTTTCTGAGCAGTTCTTC; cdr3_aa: CASSVDVLSEQFF
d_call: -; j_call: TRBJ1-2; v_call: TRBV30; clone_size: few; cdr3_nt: TGTGCCTGGAGCCCTTTACGTGGGGCAAATGCCGACTATGGCTACACCTTC; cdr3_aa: CAWSPLRGANADYGYTF
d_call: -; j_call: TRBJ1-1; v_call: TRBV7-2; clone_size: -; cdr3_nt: TGTGCCAGCAGCTTAGTCGCAGGGGCGAACACTGAAGCTTTCTTT; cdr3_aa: CASSLVAGANTEAFF
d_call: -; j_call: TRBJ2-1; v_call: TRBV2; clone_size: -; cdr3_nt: TGTGCCAGCATTTCGGACCAGGGGCTAGTCACCAGTGAGCAGTTCTTC; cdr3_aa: CASISDQGLVTSEQFF
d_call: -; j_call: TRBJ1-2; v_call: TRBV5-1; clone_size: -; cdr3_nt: TGCGCCAGCTCCTATTATAACTATGGCTACACCTTC; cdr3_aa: CASSYYNYGYTF
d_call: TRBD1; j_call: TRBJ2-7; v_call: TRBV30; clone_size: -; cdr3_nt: TGTGCCTCAACGGACAGGTGGGGTTACGAGCAGTACTTC; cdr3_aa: CASTDRWGYEQYF
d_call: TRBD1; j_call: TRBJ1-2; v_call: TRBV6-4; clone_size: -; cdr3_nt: TGTGCCAGCAGTGACTCCCGACAGGGTCACTATGGCTACACCTTC; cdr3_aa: CASSDSRQGHYGYTF
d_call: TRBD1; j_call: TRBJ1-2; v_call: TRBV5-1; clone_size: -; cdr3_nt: TGCGCCAGCAGCCCAGGGGGACAGGGTAACGGCTACACCTTC; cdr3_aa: CASSPGGQGNGYTF
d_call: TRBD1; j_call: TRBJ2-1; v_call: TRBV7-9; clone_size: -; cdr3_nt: TGTGCCAGCAGCTTAGCGTATCCTACAGGGGTTGAGCAGTTCTTC; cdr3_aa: CASSLAYPTGVEQFF
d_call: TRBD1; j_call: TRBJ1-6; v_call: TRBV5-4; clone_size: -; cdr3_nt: TGTGCCAGCAGCCTGGGACAGGGCGCTTCACCCCTCCACTTT; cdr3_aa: CASSLGQGASPLHF
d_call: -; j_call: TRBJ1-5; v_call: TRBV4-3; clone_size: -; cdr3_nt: TGCGCCAGCAGCCAAGATGGGGGGGGAGGTCAGCCCCAGCATTTT; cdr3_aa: CASSQDGGGGQPQHF
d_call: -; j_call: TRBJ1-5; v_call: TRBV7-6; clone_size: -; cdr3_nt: TGTGCCAGCAGCCAAGACAGGAATCAGCCCCAGCATTTT; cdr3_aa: CASSQDRNQPQHF
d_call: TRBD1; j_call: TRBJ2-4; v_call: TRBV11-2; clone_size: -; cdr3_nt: TGTGCCAGCAGCTCGGGACAGCCGGTAGCCAAAAACATTCAGTACTTC; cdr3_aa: CASSSGQPVAKNIQYF
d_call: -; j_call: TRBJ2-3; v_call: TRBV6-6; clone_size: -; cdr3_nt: TGTGCCAGCAGTCCGAGCACAGATACGCAGTATTTT; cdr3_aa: CASSPSTDTQYF
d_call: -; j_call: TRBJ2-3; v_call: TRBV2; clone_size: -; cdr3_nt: TGTGCCAGCAGTGAGGTGGGGGGAACCACAGATACGCAGTATTTT; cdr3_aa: CASSEVGGTTDTQYF